This T cell receptor (beta chain) was identified during a study of blood T cell repertoires in COVID-19. V shed 6 bases and J shed 0 bases, with 11 bases lying between them. This CDR3 region has 14 residues. Germline values: CDR1 ENHRY, CDR2 SYGVKD. TCRdb's copy holds only in-frame clones and misses some; the assay was immunoSEQ multiplex PCR. Of roughly 41,000 clones listed, nearly 90% are singletons. Specimen: peripheral blood. V gene TRBV10-3 combines with J gene TRBJ1-2, with a weak D call TRBD1 (6 bases). The sequence was collected from a man in his 60s with acute or convalescent COVID-19. DNA for the CDR3: TGTGCCATCAGCCTCGGGACACCTAACTATGGCTACACCTTC. It encodes CAISLGTPNYGYTF.